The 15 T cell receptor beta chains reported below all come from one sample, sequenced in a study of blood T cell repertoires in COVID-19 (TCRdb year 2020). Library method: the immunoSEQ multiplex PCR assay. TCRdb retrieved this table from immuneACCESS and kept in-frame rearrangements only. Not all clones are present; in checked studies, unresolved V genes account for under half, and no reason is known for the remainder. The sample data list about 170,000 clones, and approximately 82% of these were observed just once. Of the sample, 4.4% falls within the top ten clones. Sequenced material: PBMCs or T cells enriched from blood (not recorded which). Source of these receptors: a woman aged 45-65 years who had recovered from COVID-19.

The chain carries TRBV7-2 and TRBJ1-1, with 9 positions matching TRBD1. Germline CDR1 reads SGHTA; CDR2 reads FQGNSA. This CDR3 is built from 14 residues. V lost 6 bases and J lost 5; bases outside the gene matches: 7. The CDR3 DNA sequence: TGTGCCAGCAGGACCAGACAGGGGGAGACTGAAGCTTTCTTT. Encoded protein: CASRTRQGETEAFF.

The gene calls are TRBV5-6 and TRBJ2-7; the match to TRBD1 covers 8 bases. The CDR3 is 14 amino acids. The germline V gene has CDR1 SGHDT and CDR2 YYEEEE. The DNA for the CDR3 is TGTGCCAGCAGTTTGGACAGGGATCCCTACGAGCAGTACGTC. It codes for CASSLDRDPYEQYV.

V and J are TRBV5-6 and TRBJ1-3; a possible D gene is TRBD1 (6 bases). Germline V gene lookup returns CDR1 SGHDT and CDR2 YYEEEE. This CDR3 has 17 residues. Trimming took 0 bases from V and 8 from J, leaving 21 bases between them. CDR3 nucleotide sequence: TGTGCCAGCAGCTTGGCCAACAGGGAAGGTTACGAACACACCATATATTTT. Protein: CASSLANREGYEHTIYF.

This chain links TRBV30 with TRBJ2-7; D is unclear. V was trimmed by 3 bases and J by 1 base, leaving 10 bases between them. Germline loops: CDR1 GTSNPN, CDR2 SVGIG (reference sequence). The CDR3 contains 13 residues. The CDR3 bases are TGTGCCTGGAGCTTGGGCAGATCCTACGAGCAGTACGTC. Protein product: CAWSLGRSYEQYV.

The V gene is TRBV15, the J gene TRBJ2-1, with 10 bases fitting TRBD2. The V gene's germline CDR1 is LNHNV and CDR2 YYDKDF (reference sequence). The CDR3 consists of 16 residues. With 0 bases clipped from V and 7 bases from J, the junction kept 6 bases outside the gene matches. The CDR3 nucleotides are TGTGCCACCAGCAGAGATTCCAGCGGGGGGGGTAATGAGCAGTTCTTC. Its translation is CATSRDSSGGGNEQFF.

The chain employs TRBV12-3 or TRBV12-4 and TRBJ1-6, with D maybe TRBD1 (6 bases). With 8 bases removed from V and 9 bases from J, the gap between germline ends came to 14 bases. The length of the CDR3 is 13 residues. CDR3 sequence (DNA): TGTGCCAGCCGGGGGCAGCGGGGTTCACCCCTCCACTTT. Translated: CASRGQRGSPLHF.

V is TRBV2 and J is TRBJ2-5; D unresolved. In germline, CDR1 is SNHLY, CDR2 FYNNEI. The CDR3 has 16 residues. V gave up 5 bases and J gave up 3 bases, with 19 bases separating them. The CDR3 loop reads CASSLSRGETKETQYF. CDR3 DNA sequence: TGTGCCAGCAGTTTGTCACGAGGTGAAACAAAAGAGACCCAGTACTTC.

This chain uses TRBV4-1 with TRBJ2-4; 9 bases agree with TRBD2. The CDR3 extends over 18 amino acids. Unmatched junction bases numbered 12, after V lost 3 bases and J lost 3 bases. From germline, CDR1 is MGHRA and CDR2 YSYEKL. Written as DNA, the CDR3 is TGCGCCAGCAGCCATCCCACGGGATTAGCGGGGGTCAAAAACATTCAGTACTTC. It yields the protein CASSHPTGLAGVKNIQYF.

For the CDR3, the DNA is TGCGCCAGCAGCCAAGCCGTCCTTAGCAATCAGCCCCAGCATTTT. Residues: CASSQAVLSNQPQHF. The chain has TRBV4-1 and TRBJ1-5, with unresolved D. The CDR3 loop spans 15 amino acids. CDR1 and CDR2 (germline): MGHRA, YSYEKL. Trimming took 1 base from V and 0 from J, leaving 7 bases between them.

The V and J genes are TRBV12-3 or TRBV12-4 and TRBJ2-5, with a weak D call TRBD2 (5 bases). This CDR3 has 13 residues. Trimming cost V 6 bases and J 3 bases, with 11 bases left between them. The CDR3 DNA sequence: TGTGCCAGCAGCCGCGACGGGGAAGAGACCCAGTACTTC. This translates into CASSRDGEETQYF.

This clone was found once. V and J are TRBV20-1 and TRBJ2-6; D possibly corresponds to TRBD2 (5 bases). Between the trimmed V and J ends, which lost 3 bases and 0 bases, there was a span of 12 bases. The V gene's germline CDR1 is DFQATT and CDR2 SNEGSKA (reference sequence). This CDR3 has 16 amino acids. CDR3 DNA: TGCAGTGCTAGTGAGGGCCTGTACTCTGGGGCCAACGTCCTGACTTTC. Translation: CSASEGLYSGANVLTF.

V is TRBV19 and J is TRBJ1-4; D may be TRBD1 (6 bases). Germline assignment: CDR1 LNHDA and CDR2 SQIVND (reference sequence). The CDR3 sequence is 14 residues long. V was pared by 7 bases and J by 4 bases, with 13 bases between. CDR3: CASNPGQINEKLFF. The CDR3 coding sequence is TGTGCCAGTAACCCCGGACAGATTAATGAAAAACTGTTTTTT.

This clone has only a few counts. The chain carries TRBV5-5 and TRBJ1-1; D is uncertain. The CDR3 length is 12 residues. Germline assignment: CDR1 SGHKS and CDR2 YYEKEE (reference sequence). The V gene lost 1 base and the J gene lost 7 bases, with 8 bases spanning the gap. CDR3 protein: CASSLRGDEAFF. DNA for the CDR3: TGTGCCAGCAGCTTGCGGGGAGATGAAGCTTTCTTT. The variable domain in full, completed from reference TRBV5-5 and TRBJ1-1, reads DAGVTQSPTHLIKTRGQQVTLRCSPISGHKSVSWYQQVLGQGPQFIFQYYEKEERGRGNFPDRFSARQFPNYSSELNVNALLLGDSALYLCASSLRGDEAFFGQGTRLTVV.

Here the CDR3 DNA reads TGTGCCATCAGCGAGGAGCTGAACACTGAAGCTTTCTTT. Translation gives CAISEELNTEAFF. The chain is built from TRBV10-3 and TRBJ1-1; no definite D call. The CDR3 sequence is 13 residues long. With 6 bases removed from V and 0 bases from J, the gap between germline ends came to 8 bases. The germline V gene has CDR1 ENHRY and CDR2 SYGVKD.

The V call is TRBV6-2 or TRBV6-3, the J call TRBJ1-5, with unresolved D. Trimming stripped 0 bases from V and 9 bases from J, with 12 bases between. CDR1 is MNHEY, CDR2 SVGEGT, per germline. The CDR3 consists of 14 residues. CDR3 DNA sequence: TGTGCCAGCAGTTACTCGCCCCCTGGGCGGCCCCAGCATTTT. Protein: CASSYSPPGRPQHF.